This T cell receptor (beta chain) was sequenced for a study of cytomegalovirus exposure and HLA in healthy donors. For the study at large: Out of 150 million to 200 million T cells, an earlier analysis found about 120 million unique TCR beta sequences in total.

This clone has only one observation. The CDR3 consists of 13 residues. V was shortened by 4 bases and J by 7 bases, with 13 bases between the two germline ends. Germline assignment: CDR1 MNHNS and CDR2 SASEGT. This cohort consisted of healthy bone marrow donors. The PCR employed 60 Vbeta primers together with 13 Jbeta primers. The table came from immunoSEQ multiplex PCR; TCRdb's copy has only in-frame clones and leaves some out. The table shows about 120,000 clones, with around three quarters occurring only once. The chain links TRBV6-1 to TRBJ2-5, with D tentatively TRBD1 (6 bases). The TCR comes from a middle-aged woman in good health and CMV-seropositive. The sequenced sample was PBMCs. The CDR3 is CASSGQERGTQYF. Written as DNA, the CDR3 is TGTGCCAGCAGTGGACAGGAGAGGGGGACCCAGTACTTC.